The 11 T cell receptor beta chains in this list originate from one sample, sequenced in a study of response to subunit inactivated influenza vaccine. TCRdb used MiXCR to reprocess the RT-PCR reads, holding one entry per CDR3 protein. The data hold about 500,000 distinct CDR3 sequences, with about 15% observed a single time. Specimen: CD4+ T cells sorted from PBMCs, collected less than 30 months after vaccination. The source is a man aged 50-75 years who received an inactivated influenza vaccine.

V usage is TRBV5-4 and J usage is TRBJ2-1; 9 bases are a match to TRBD2. CDR3 length: 18 amino acids. Germline V gives CDR1 SGHNT, CDR2 YYREEE (reference sequence). V shed 2 bases, J shed 0 bases, and the junction held 9 bases outside the gene matches. CDR3 sequence: CASSFNIRLADSYNEQFF. The CDR3 nucleotides are TGTGCCAGCAGCTTCAATATACGACTAGCGGACTCCTACAATGAGCAGTTCTTC.

There are a few counts of this clonotype. The chain recombines TRBV9 with TRBJ1-5; D might be TRBD1 (6 bases). Germline CDR1 and CDR2: SGDLS and YYNGEE. V was cut by 4 bases and J by 3 bases, with 14 bases left in between. The CDR3 covers 15 residues. CDR3 protein: CASSTTGTTNQPQHF. The CDR3 DNA reads TGTGCCAGCAGCACCACCGGGACAACCAATCAGCCCCAGCATTTT.

The V gene is TRBV21-1, the J gene TRBJ2-3; the table's D call, TRBD1, has no DNA check behind it. TRBV21-1 is a pseudogene. CDR3 size: 18 residues. The CDR3 is CASSKGRTAPSGTDTQYF. In nucleotides, the CDR3 is TGTGCCAGCAGCAAAGGGAGGACAGCCCCGTCAGGCACAGATACGCAGTATTTT.

This clonotype was found a few times. This chain joins TRBV4-2 and TRBJ2-3; D may be TRBD2 (6 bases). The CDR3 is 20 residues long. V was cut by 0 bases and J by 2 bases, with 24 bases left in between. The V gene's germline CDR1 is LGHNA and CDR2 YNFKEQ. CDR3 sequence reads: CASSQENFRTRRGNTDTQYF. The DNA of the CDR3 is TGTGCCAGCAGCCAAGAGAATTTTAGGACAAGGCGGGGAAACACAGATACGCAGTATTTT.

This clonotype turned up a few times. The rearrangement uses TRBV10-2 and TRBJ2-7; D not resolved. The CDR3 totals 14 residues. CDR1 is WSHSY and CDR2 is SAAADI in the germline V gene. V was trimmed by 7 bases and J by 0 bases, leaving 13 bases between them. CDR3: CASMLSGSSYEQYF. The CDR3 DNA reads as TGCGCCAGCATGTTGTCGGGCAGCTCCTACGAGCAGTACTTC.

Only a few counts were recorded for this clonotype. The chain combines TRBV18 with TRBJ1-2; maybe TRBD1 (6 bases). In germline, CDR1 is KGHSH, CDR2 LQKENI. This CDR3 has 15 amino acids. Trimming removed 6 bases from V and 2 bases from J, with 16 bases in between. The CDR3 region has the DNA TGTGCCAGCTCGCCTAGCAGGGGTCTCAACTATGGCTACACCTTC. Protein sequence: CASSPSRGLNYGYTF.

This clonotype came up a few times. The J gene is TRBJ1-3, the V gene TRBV12-3 or TRBV12-4, with D unclear. The germline V and J ends were trimmed by 6 bases and 4 bases, with 16 bases remaining between them. The CDR3 covers 15 residues. DNA of the CDR3: TGTGCCAGCAGCTTCCCGGGCCGTGTAGGAAACACCATATATTTT. This codes for CASSFPGRVGNTIYF.

The J gene is TRBJ1-1, the V gene TRBV6-5; weak D call: TRBD1 (5 bases). V lost 4 bases to trimming and J lost 5 bases, with 14 bases between them. The germline gives CDR1 MNHEY, CDR2 SVGAGI. The CDR3 has 14 amino acids. CDR3 bases: TGTGCCAGCAGTTCCAGCCAGGGAGGGACTGAAGCTTTCTTT. Protein: CASSSSQGGTEAFF.

This clonotype was observed a handful of times. This sequence joins TRBV29-1 and TRBJ2-3; a possible D gene is TRBD2 (5 bases). The V and J ends lost 7 bases and 7 bases respectively, with 9 bases between them. This CDR3 is built from 10 residues. Germline lookup yields CDR1 SQVTM and CDR2 ANQGSEA. This chain's CDR3 is CSGGENTQYF. DNA for the CDR3: TGCAGCGGGGGAGAGAATACGCAGTATTTT.

V gene TRBV5-1 combines with J gene TRBJ2-1; TRBD2 aligns across 8 bases. The germline V gene has CDR1 SGHRS and CDR2 YFSETQ. The CDR3 spans 16 residues. Trimming took 0 bases from V and 8 from J; bases not matched to a gene: 10. CDR3 sequence reads: CASSLDLRGGNYEQFF. In DNA, the CDR3 is TGCGCCAGCAGCTTGGACCTTCGCGGGGGGAATTATGAGCAGTTCTTC.

In this sample, this clonotype turned up once. The DNA of the CDR3 is TGTGCCAGCAGGCGGGAGGGACGGCAAGAGACCCAGTACTTC. Translation: CASRREGRQETQYF. The chain carries TRBV7-2 and TRBJ2-5; 9 positions agree with TRBD2. The V gene end was trimmed by 6 bases and the J gene end by 2 bases; junction bases not matched to a gene: 4. Per the germline V gene, CDR1 is SGHTA and CDR2 is FQGNSA. This CDR3 region has 14 residues. Variable domain in full (rest from reference TRBV7-2 and TRBJ2-5): GAGVSQSPSNKVTEKGKDVELRCDPISGHTALYWYRQSLGQGLEFLIYFQGNSAPDKSGLPSDRFSAERTGGSVSTLTIQRTQQEDSAVYLCASRREGRQETQYFGPGTRLLVL.